This T cell receptor (beta chain) was recovered during a study of T-cell reconstitution after alpha-beta-depleted transplantation in children. Study-level points and caveats: T-cell counts and diversity were attributed mostly to newly produced T cells one year after transplant. Surviving recipient T cells and thymic progenitors accounted for the high day-60 TCRbeta diversity observed in some patients. Several hundred expanded graft clones reportedly gave rise to the alpha-beta T cells present about two months after transplant.

During its preparation, the TCRbeta library received unique molecular identifiers. TCRdb reanalysed the PCR reads using MiXCR and keeps one entry per CDR3 protein. In the table there are approximately 630,000 distinct CDR3 sequences, around 13% of which are singletons. Per the germline V gene, CDR1 is SGHAT and CDR2 is FQNNGV. The CDR3 is 16 amino acids. V was clipped by 1 base and J by 4 bases; unmatched bases: 6. A few counts support this clonotype. Its specificity is not known. The starting material was PBMCs, obtained before TCRalphabeta/CD19-depleted stem cell transplant. The source is a girl aged 2 to 9 with congenital amegakaryocytic thrombocytopenia, due to receive a stem cell transplant. This sequence joins TRBV11-2 and TRBJ2-3, with TRBD2 matching 9 bases. DNA of the CDR3: TGTGCCAGCAGCTTAGCCTTAGCGGGAGCGGCAGATACGCAGTATTTT. Its protein is CASSLALAGAADTQYF. The whole variable domain, remainder taken from reference TRBV11-2 and TRBJ2-3, is EAGVAQSPRYKIIEKRQSVAFWCNPISGHATLYWYQQILGQGPKLLIQFQNNGVVDDSQLPKDRFSAERLKGVDSTLKIQPAKLEDSAVYLCASSLALAGAADTQYFGPGTRLTVL.